Listed here are 14 T cell receptor beta chains from one sample, sequenced in a study of shared clonotypes between healthy human individuals. Data came from immunoSEQ multiplex PCR; TCRdb stores just in-frame clones and leaves some out. In the table there are roughly 640,000 clones, about 74% of which are singletons. The source material was memory CD4+ T cells sorted from blood. Subset in this sample: CD45RA-negative fraction. All receptors come from a woman aged 30 to 39 in good health.

V gene TRBV5-1 combines with J gene TRBJ2-7, with D unclear. This CDR3 has 12 residues. Trimming removed 2 bases at V and 6 bases at J, with 9 bases between. The germline CDR1 and CDR2 sequences are SGHRS and YFSETQ. The CDR3: CASSFTLSEQYF. As DNA, the CDR3 is TGCGCCAGCAGCTTCACGCTGAGCGAGCAGTACTTC.

This clone was observed a single time. Other nucleotide sequences from this sample produce the same CDR3. The chain is built from TRBV5-1 and TRBJ2-1; 7 bases are shared with TRBD2. The CDR3 spans 13 residues. Germline V lookup: CDR1 SGHRS, CDR2 YFSETQ. The V segment lost 4 bases and the J segment 6 bases; nucleotides outside the gene matches: 4. The CDR3 DNA is TGCGCCAGCAGCCTCTCTAGCGGCAATGAGCAGTTCTTC. Translation: CASSLSSGNEQFF.

This clone has more than one count but fewer than ten. This same CDR3 is encoded by further DNA sequences in the sample. The chain is built from TRBV5-1 and TRBJ2-2; 7 nucleotides match TRBD1. Germline assignment: CDR1 SGHRS and CDR2 YFSETQ. The CDR3 sequence is 15 residues long. Trimming at V came to 3 bases and at J to 2 bases, leaving 4 bases not matched to a gene. The CDR3 sequence is CASSSGTENTGELFF. For the CDR3, the DNA is TGCGCCAGCAGCTCCGGGACAGAAAACACCGGGGAGCTGTTTTTT.

The chain couples TRBV7-8 to TRBJ2-7; 9 nucleotides line up with TRBD2. The CDR3 loop spans 15 amino acids. Germline V CDR1 and CDR2: SGHVS, FQNEAQ. J lost 3 bases, V lost 3 bases, and 6 bases had no gene match. As DNA, the CDR3 is TGTGCCAGCAGCTTCCTTAGCGGGAGTCTCTACGAGCAGTACTTC. Protein: CASSFLSGSLYEQYF. Full variable domain (rest looked up from reference TRBV7-8 and TRBJ2-7): GAGVSQSPRYKVAKRGQDVALRCDPISGHVSLFWYQQALGQGPEFLTYFQNEAQLDKSGLPSDRFFAERPEGSVSTLKIQRTQQEDSAVYLCASSFLSGSLYEQYFGPGTRLTVT.

This chain connects TRBV27 to TRBJ1-5; 9 nucleotides agree with TRBD1. Trimming cost V 2 bases and J 12 bases; bases outside gene matches: 8. The germline V gene has CDR1 MNHEY and CDR2 SMNVEV (reference sequence). This CDR3 has 14 amino acids. The CDR3 spells CASSLIAGQGRQHF. CDR3 sequence (DNA): TGTGCCAGCAGTTTAATCGCGGGACAGGGTCGCCAGCATTTT.

A word on this clone: This likely traces to a read error, being one base from a far larger clone. The chain recombines TRBV5-1 with TRBJ1-2; the D is unclear. The CDR3 runs 14 residues. Germline CDR1 and CDR2: SGHRS and YFSETQ. In DNA form, the CDR3 reads TGCACCAGCAGCTTCGACCCGCTAGGCAATGGCTACACCTTC. Amino acids: CTSSFDPLGNGYTF.

The V call is TRBV4-1, the J call TRBJ2-5; D possibly corresponds to TRBD1 (7 bases). This CDR3 region has 15 residues. Germline V gives CDR1 MGHRA, CDR2 YSYEKL. V dropped 8 bases and J dropped 7 bases, with 23 bases sitting between them. Written as DNA, the CDR3 is TGCGCCAGCCGACCTCAGGGGGGCACTCCGGGGACCCAGTACTTC. Translating gives CASRPQGGTPGTQYF.

V is TRBV25-1 and J is TRBJ2-1; a possible D gene is TRBD2 (6 bases). CDR1 and CDR2 (germline): MGHDK, SYGVNS. The V and J ends lost 1 base and 4 bases respectively, with 20 bases between them. CDR3 length: 18 residues. CDR3: CASSEWALGTQEYNEQFF. CDR3 in DNA: TGTGCCAGCAGTGAATGGGCCCTCGGGACTCAAGAATACAATGAGCAGTTCTTC.

The chain combines TRBV7-2 with TRBJ2-2; D is unresolved. Germline CDR1 reads SGHTA; CDR2 reads FQGNSA. V gave up 2 bases and J gave up 9 bases, with 10 bases separating them. This CDR3 is 13 amino acids long. In nucleotides, the CDR3 is TGTGCCAGCAGCTTACCGGCCCTTAGGGAGCTGTTTTTT. Translating gives CASSLPALRELFF.

The rearrangement joins TRBV7-8 to TRBJ1-1; the D is unclear. V shed 5 bases and J shed 4 bases, with 14 bases lying between them. CDR3 length: 14 residues. CDR1 is SGHVS, CDR2 FQNEAQ, per germline. CDR3 DNA sequence: TGTGCCAGCAGCGTTCTACAGACTTCCACTGAAGCTTTCTTT. It is translated as CASSVLQTSTEAFF.

This chain joins TRBV18 and TRBJ2-5; 13 bases agree with TRBD2. Losses at the gene ends were 2 bases for V and 4 bases for J; bases not matched to a gene: 4. CDR1 is KGHSH, CDR2 LQKENI, per germline. The CDR3 totals 16 residues. The CDR3 reads CASSPTSGRAGETQYF. The CDR3 DNA is TGTGCCAGCTCACCAACTAGCGGGAGGGCCGGAGAGACCCAGTACTTC.

This chain uses TRBV30 with TRBJ1-2; D ambiguous. CDR1 is GTSNPN and CDR2 is SVGIG in the germline V gene (reference sequence). The CDR3 extends over 12 amino acids. V lost 2 bases and J lost 4, with 8 bases in between. The CDR3 region is CAWSRSSYGYTF. Written as DNA, the CDR3 is TGTGCCTGGAGTCGGAGCTCCTATGGCTACACCTTC.

The chain couples TRBV28 to TRBJ1-1; TRBD1 aligns across 12 bases. The CDR3 spans 14 residues. Unmatched junction bases numbered 4, after V lost 5 bases and J lost 6 bases. CDR1 and CDR2 (germline): MDHEN, SYDVKM. In nucleotides, the CDR3 is TGTGCCAGCAGTGGGGACAGGGGGCTCCCTGAAGCTTTCTTT. It specifies CASSGDRGLPEAFF.

In its sample, this clone was seen a few times. The chain recombines TRBV5-1 with TRBJ2-7, with 7 bases fitting TRBD1. CDR1 is SGHRS and CDR2 is YFSETQ in the germline V gene. The CDR3 is 14 residues long. The V segment lost 4 bases and the J segment 5 bases; nucleotides outside the gene matches: 9. The CDR3 coding sequence is TGCGCCAGCAGCCGGGGACAGTCGCAAGACGAGCAGTACTTC. Its translation: CASSRGQSQDEQYF.